The present T cell receptor beta chain was sequenced within a study of control samples from healthy donors and cancer patients. CDR1 is SGHVS, CDR2 FQNEAQ, per germline. Trimming took off 5 bases at V and 7 bases at J, with 24 bases between the two ends. This CDR3 region has 17 residues. The data were produced by immunoSEQ multiplex PCR, yet TCRdb's version contains in-frame clones alone and is incomplete. This sample has 100,000 to 150,000 clones, with just over 90% found just once. The receptor was isolated from a middle-aged man with head and neck cancer. V usage is TRBV7-8 and J usage is TRBJ2-1; tentative D call: TRBD2 (7 bases). Sequencing was done on a sample of PBMCs. The DNA for the CDR3 is TGTGCCAGCAGCCCGGGGGGAGGGGGAGGGAGGAGGAATGAGCAGTTCTTC. Its protein is CASSPGGGGGRRNEQFF.